This T cell receptor (beta chain) was recorded in a study of vaccination effects on CD4 cells after COVID-19. As for the study in general: Either the BNT162b2 or mRNA-1273 vaccine was given to participants in two doses. General study findings and limits: Clones of infection and vaccine origin contracted markedly late after vaccination.

Peptide-pool stimulation followed by sequencing identified expanded antigen-specific CD4+ clonotypes in the ViraFEST assay. Researchers isolated CD4+ T cells once approximately eleven days of culture had elapsed. Vaccine recipients lacked prior SARS-CoV-2 infection and had negative nucleocapsid antibodies. It was with around 10 IU/ml IL-2 and 9.5 to 10 ug/ml peptides that some 1.9 million PBMC per well were cultured. Clones were sequenced by immunoSEQ multiplex PCR, and TCRdb holds only the in-frame ones, with some missing. The data contain approximately 44,000 clones, around 68% of them singletons. As regards this clone: Its antigen remains unknown.

Sequences were derived from CD4+ T cells from PBMCs cultured with HCoV-OC43 spike peptides, sampled before COVID-19 vaccination. Subset given: HCoV-OC43 spike overlapping peptide pool stimulation. This sequence originates from a human donor who received a COVID-19 vaccine.

The CDR3 DNA sequence: TGTGCCAGCAGTGGGGTTGGCTTGGGGCGTGGGGCCAACGTCCTGACTTTC. The encoded protein is CASSGVGLGRGANVLTF. The J gene is TRBJ2-6, the V gene TRBV2, with D perhaps matching TRBD1 (5 bases). V was clipped by 4 bases and J by 3 bases, with 16 bases between them. The CDR3 contains 17 residues. The germline gives CDR1 SNHLY, CDR2 FYNNEI.